Sequencing of this T cell receptor (beta chain) was carried out in a study of T-cell reconstitution after alpha-beta-depleted transplantation in children. Researchers prepared the TCRbeta library using unique molecular identifiers, the study reports. TCRdb called the PCR reads again in MiXCR, with one record for every CDR3 protein. The sample contains some 490,000 distinct CDR3 sequences, around 12% of which appear only once. The table lists this clonotype with a few counts. CDR1 is MNHEY, CDR2 SMNVEV, per germline (reference sequence). Trimming at V came to 5 bases and at J to 0 bases, leaving 9 bases not matched to a gene. The CDR3 extends over 17 amino acids.

The chain couples TRBV27 to TRBJ1-1; 10 bases line up with TRBD1. The specimen comprised PBMCs from the stem cell graft donor, sampled from the stem cell graft. The receptor comes from a human donor who donated a stem cell graft to a child with combined immunodeficiency. The CDR3 coding sequence is TGTGCCAGCAGTCCCAACCGACAGGGGGCGATGAACACTGAAGCTTTCTTT. This encodes CASSPNRQGAMNTEAFF.